Below, one TCR beta chain is given with its context. Sequencing was performed with immunoSEQ multiplex PCR; in TCRdb, only in-frame clones are kept and a portion is missing. The sample lists some 490,000 clones, approximately 85% seen once, with 3.2% in the top ten. This sample is part of a study of blood T cell repertoires in COVID-19. For the study at large: Samples taken during acute and convalescent COVID-19 were collected in the United States, Italy and Spain.

Germline values: CDR1 LGHNT, CDR2 FRNRAP. With 3 bases clipped from V and 9 bases from J, the junction kept 8 bases outside the gene matches. The CDR3 loop spans 14 amino acids. This receptor was taken from a human donor in a cohort sampled during active COVID-19. The sample was peripheral blood. The V and J genes are TRBV12-5 and TRBJ2-1; 7 nucleotides line up with TRBD2. CDR3 residues: CASGLAGYAAEQFF. In nucleotides, the CDR3 is TGTGCTAGTGGTTTAGCGGGGTATGCCGCTGAGCAGTTCTTC.